What follows are 16 T cell receptor beta chains derived from one specimen sequenced in a study of PD-L1 blockade in urothelial cancer. The repertoire was sequenced with immunoSEQ multiplex PCR; TCRdb's copy has only in-frame clones and lacks some. The sample lists roughly 56,000 clones, about 80% seen once, with approximately 4.7% in the top ten. Sequenced material: PBMCs, taken around atezolizumab (anti-PD-L1) treatment. The receptors come from a man between 65 and 85 years old with urothelial cancer.

The chain carries TRBV18 and TRBJ2-7, with 10 bases aligning to TRBD2. Germline loops: CDR1 KGHSH, CDR2 LQKENI. This CDR3 comprises 17 residues. V shed 0 bases, J shed 4 bases, and the junction held 9 bases outside the gene matches. CDR3 sequence reads: CASSPPSLAGASYEQYF. CDR3 DNA: TGTGCCAGCTCACCACCGTCGCTAGCGGGAGCGTCGTACGAGCAGTACTTC. The variable domain in full, completed from reference TRBV18 and TRBJ2-7, reads NAGVMQNPRHLVRRRGQEARLRCSPMKGHSHVYWYRQLPEEGLKFMVYLQKENIIDESGMPKERFSAEFPKEGPSILRIQQVVRGDSAAYFCASSPPSLAGASYEQYFGPGTRLTVT.

The rearrangement uses TRBV9 and TRBJ2-3, with TRBD1 matching over 7 bases. The CDR3 runs to 16 residues. Losses at the gene ends were 3 bases for V and 2 bases for J; bases not matched to a gene: 9. Germline V gene data show CDR1 as SGDLS and CDR2 as YYNGEE. For the CDR3, the DNA is TGTGCCAGCAGCGGACCATCGGGACAGCTCACAGATACGCAGTATTTT. As protein: CASSGPSGQLTDTQYF. The whole variable domain, filled in from reference TRBV9 and TRBJ2-3, reads DSGVTQTPKHLITATGQRVTLRCSPRSGDLSVYWYQQSLDQGLQFLIQYYNGEERAKGNILERFSAQQFPDLHSELNLSSLELGDSALYFCASSGPSGQLTDTQYFGPGTRLTVL.

The J gene is TRBJ1-2, the V gene TRBV29-1; 7 bases fit TRBD1. The CDR3 totals 15 residues. The germline CDR1 and CDR2 sequences are SQVTM and ANQGSEA. J gave up 2 bases and V 5 bases, and 11 bases lay outside the gene matches. The CDR3 spells CSVSGTETKNYGYTF. The CDR3 nucleotides read TGCAGCGTTTCCGGGACAGAGACGAAAAACTATGGCTACACCTTC.

The chain links TRBV27 to TRBJ2-3, with TRBD2 matching 16 bases. Per the germline V gene, CDR1 is MNHEY and CDR2 is SMNVEV (reference sequence). V shed 4 bases, J shed 2 bases, and the junction held 15 bases outside the gene matches. The length of the CDR3 is 21 residues. Here the CDR3 DNA reads TGTGCCAGCAGTTCGTCGGGAGTGGGGGGACTAGCGGGAGGGGACACAGATACGCAGTATTTT. This codes for CASSSSGVGGLAGGDTDTQYF.

The chain employs TRBV5-1 and TRBJ1-1; TRBD1 matches 7 bases. The CDR3 spans 15 residues. In germline, CDR1 is SGHRS, CDR2 YFSETQ. The V segment lost 5 bases and the J segment 0 bases; nucleotides outside the gene matches: 7. CDR3 in amino acids: CASRQRQGLNTEAFF. CDR3 coding DNA: TGCGCCAGCAGACAAAGACAGGGACTGAACACTGAAGCTTTCTTT. Full variable domain (remainder filled in from reference TRBV5-1 and TRBJ1-1): KAGVTQTPRYLIKTRGQQVTLSCSPISGHRSVSWYQQTPGQGLQFLFEYFSETQRNKGNFPGRFSGRQFSNSRSEMNVSTLELGDSALYLCASRQRQGLNTEAFFGQGTRLTVV.

In DNA form, the CDR3 reads TGTGCCAGCAAGTTGAGCGGATCCTACGAGCAGTACTTC. Its protein product is CASKLSGSYEQYF. The chain uses TRBV2 and TRBJ2-7; perhaps TRBD2 as D (5 bases). CDR1 SNHLY and CDR2 FYNNEI come from the germline V gene. The CDR3 runs to 13 residues. With 7 bases removed from V and 1 base from J, the gap between germline ends came to 11 bases.

The chain links TRBV7-9 to TRBJ2-7; no clear D gene. V gave up 5 bases and J gave up 5 bases, with 10 bases separating them. The CDR3 has 12 residues. CDR1 is SEHNR, CDR2 FQNEAQ, per germline (reference sequence). The CDR3 here is CASSLSSHEQYF. CDR3 DNA sequence: TGTGCCAGCAGCCTAAGCTCACACGAGCAGTACTTC.

This clone was seen a few times. The V gene is TRBV2, the J gene TRBJ2-2; 10 bases are a match to TRBD1. Germline CDR1 reads SNHLY; CDR2 reads FYNNEI. V trimming: 5 bases; J trimming: 3 bases; junction bases outside the gene matches: 6. The CDR3 extends over 16 amino acids. The CDR3 is CASSPRQGAYTGELFF. The CDR3 DNA reads as TGTGCCAGCAGTCCAAGACAGGGGGCGTACACCGGGGAGCTGTTTTTT.

This clone occurred once. The chain carries TRBV30 and TRBJ2-7; D is uncertain. Germline loops: CDR1 GTSNPN, CDR2 SVGIG (reference sequence). The CDR3 sequence is 12 residues long. V gave up 1 base and J gave up 3 bases, with 7 bases separating them. This CDR3 is CAWSDTNYEQYF. The CDR3 DNA is TGTGCCTGGAGTGACACAAACTACGAGCAGTACTTC.

The chain is built from TRBV6-5 and TRBJ2-7, with 9 nucleotides matching TRBD1. This CDR3 spans 14 amino acids. The germline V gene has CDR1 MNHEY and CDR2 SVGAGI. Trimming at V came to 6 bases and at J to 3 bases, leaving 6 bases not matched to a gene. The CDR3 sequence: CASSRSTGGYEQYF. CDR3 coding DNA: TGTGCCAGCAGCCGCTCGACAGGGGGCTACGAGCAGTACTTC.

This clone was seen a handful of times. Other DNA sequences in the sample encode the same CDR3. The V and J genes are TRBV10-3 and TRBJ1-5; possible D gene TRBD1, 5 bases. Germline V gene data show CDR1 as ENHRY and CDR2 as SYGVKD. CDR3 length: 16 residues. V lost 0 bases, J lost 0 bases, and 9 bases lay in between. CDR3 region: CAISESGGVSNQPQHF. The CDR3 DNA is TGTGCCATCAGTGAGTCGGGGGGGGTTAGCAATCAGCCCCAGCATTTT.

The rearrangement uses TRBV15 and TRBJ2-2, with a tentative D call TRBD2 (5 bases). This CDR3 contains 15 residues. The germline V gene encodes CDR1 LNHNV and CDR2 YYDKDF (reference sequence). The germline V and J ends were trimmed by 4 bases and 4 bases, with 13 bases remaining between them. The CDR3 sequence is CATSTRRIGTGELFF. The CDR3 DNA sequence: TGTGCCACCAGCACCAGGAGGATCGGCACCGGGGAGCTGTTTTTT.

The chain combines TRBV4-1 with TRBJ2-3, with D perhaps TRBD1 (5 bases). This CDR3 has 15 amino acids. CDR1 is MGHRA, CDR2 YSYEKL, per germline. V lost 4 bases to trimming and J lost 3 bases, with 14 bases between them. CDR3 loop: CASSPRASYTDTQYF. Here the CDR3 DNA reads TGCGCCAGCAGCCCCAGGGCTTCCTATACAGATACGCAGTATTTT.

The chain carries TRBV2 and TRBJ1-5, with 7 bases aligning to TRBD1. The junction had 9 bases not matched to a gene; V was cut back by 5 bases and J by 2 bases. Germline lookup yields CDR1 SNHLY and CDR2 FYNNEI. This CDR3 is built from 16 residues. CDR3 sequence (DNA): TGTGCCAGCAGTCCGAGGACAGGAGGGGGCAATCAGCCCCAGCATTTT. Its protein product is CASSPRTGGGNQPQHF.

The rearrangement uses TRBV6-4 and TRBJ2-2; 10 bases line up with TRBD1. This CDR3 comprises 15 residues. The junction had 4 bases not matched to a gene; V was cut back by 5 bases and J by 4 bases. Germline V gene data show CDR1 as MRHNA and CDR2 as SNTAGT. CDR3 sequence: CASSRDRGATGELFF. The CDR3 DNA reads as TGTGCCAGCAGTCGGGACAGGGGTGCCACCGGGGAGCTGTTTTTT.

The rearrangement links TRBV19 to TRBJ2-2; possible D gene TRBD1, 5 bases. The V end lost 2 bases, the J end lost 4 bases, and 11 bases lay between the germline ends. CDR1 is LNHDA and CDR2 is SQIVND in the germline V gene (reference sequence). The CDR3 totals 15 residues. CDR3 amino acids: CASSIMQGGTGELFF. The DNA of the CDR3 is TGTGCCAGTAGTATAATGCAGGGTGGCACCGGGGAGCTGTTTTTT.